This entry lists 25 T cell receptor beta chains sequenced from one sample in a study of blood T cell repertoires in COVID-19. Clones were read by immunoSEQ multiplex PCR, and TCRdb kept only the in-frame ones, dropping some. Found here are some 200,000 clones, approximately 78% of them singletons; the top ten hold about 10%. Sample: peripheral blood. These receptors were taken from a woman aged 80 or over with acute or convalescent COVID-19.

The V call is TRBV5-1, the J call TRBJ2-7; no clear D gene. This CDR3 spans 13 amino acids. Deletions cut 0 bases from V and 2 bases from J, with 6 bases between. The germline V gene has CDR1 SGHRS and CDR2 YFSETQ. CDR3 amino acids: CASSLAGTYEQYF. For the CDR3, the DNA is TGCGCCAGCAGCTTGGCAGGAACCTACGAGCAGTACTTC.

The rearrangement links TRBV29-1 to TRBJ2-7; D is perhaps TRBD1 (7 bases). The V and J ends lost 7 bases and 4 bases respectively, with 23 bases between them. CDR1 SQVTM and CDR2 ANQGSEA come from the germline V gene. CDR3 length: 15 amino acids. This CDR3 is CSGRDSSTPPYEQYF. The CDR3 coding sequence is TGCAGCGGGCGGGACAGCTCTACCCCTCCTTACGAGCAGTACTTC.

The chain recombines TRBV4-2 with TRBJ1-5; 7 bases fit TRBD1. The CDR3 spans 15 residues. Germline lookup yields CDR1 LGHNA and CDR2 YNFKEQ. The V and J ends lost 3 bases and 3 bases, in that order; junction bases with no gene match: 5. In nucleotides, the CDR3 is TGTGCCAGCAGCCACCCAGGGGGAGTCAATCAGCCCCAGCATTTT. It specifies CASSHPGGVNQPQHF.

This chain connects TRBV14 to TRBJ2-3; no clear D. CDR3 length: 15 residues. Trimming shortened V by 4 bases and J by 1 base, and 12 bases separated the two germline ends. The germline V gene encodes CDR1 SGHDN and CDR2 FVKESK. For the CDR3, the DNA is TGTGCCAGCAGCCTACAGCCTGGTGGCACAGATACGCAGTATTTT. Amino acids: CASSLQPGGTDTQYF. The full variable domain, rest sourced from reference TRBV14 and TRBJ2-3, is EAGVTQFPSHSVIEKGQTVTLRCDPISGHDNLYWYRRVMGKEIKFLLHFVKESKQDESGMPNNRFLAERTGGTYSTLKVQPAELEDSGVYFCASSLQPGGTDTQYFGPGTRLTVL.

This clone has only a few counts. This chain joins TRBV19 and TRBJ2-3; D may be TRBD2 (6 bases). The CDR3 spans 13 residues. V shed 5 bases and J shed 4 bases, with 10 bases lying between them. The germline V gene has CDR1 LNHDA and CDR2 SQIVND (reference sequence). CDR3 residues: CASSSGEADTQYF. The CDR3 DNA is TGTGCCAGTAGTTCCGGGGAGGCAGATACGCAGTATTTT.

The rearrangement joins TRBV20-1 to TRBJ1-1; no firm D call. The CDR3 consists of 11 residues. V shed 6 bases and J shed 1 base, with 6 bases lying between them. CDR1 is DFQATT and CDR2 is SNEGSKA in the germline V gene (reference sequence). CDR3 DNA: TGCAGTGCCCCCTGGAACACTGAAGCTTTCTTT. This codes for CSAPWNTEAFF.

This clone was observed once. This chain links TRBV30 with TRBJ1-4; D might be TRBD1 (5 bases). The CDR3 runs to 15 residues. V lost 0 bases to trimming and J lost 3 bases, with 11 bases between them. Germline V gene data show CDR1 as GTSNPN and CDR2 as SVGIG (reference sequence). CDR3: CAWSVHAGSNEKLFF. The CDR3 nucleotides are TGTGCCTGGAGTGTACATGCAGGGTCTAATGAAAAACTGTTTTTT.

This clone was detected only a few times. The CDR3 bases are TGTGCCTGGAGTGTATCCAGGGACTATGGCTACACCTTC. Translation gives CAWSVSRDYGYTF. This chain joins TRBV30 and TRBJ1-2; possibly TRBD1 for D (5 bases). The V and J ends lost 0 bases and 3 bases respectively, with 8 bases between them. CDR3 length: 13 amino acids. Germline CDR1 and CDR2: GTSNPN and SVGIG (reference sequence).

The gene calls are TRBV14 and TRBJ1-3, with D uncertain. CDR1 SGHDN and CDR2 FVKESK come from the germline V gene. The CDR3 consists of 14 residues. Trimming removed 2 bases from V and 11 bases from J, with 16 bases in between. The chain's CDR3 is CASSQLSPSGAIYF. CDR3 nucleotides: TGTGCCAGCAGCCAACTAAGCCCCTCCGGGGCCATATATTTT.

This clone has only a few counts. CDR3 nucleotides: TGCGCCAGCAGCCGATCAGGACAGGGAGGACAGCCCCAGCATTTT. Translating gives CASSRSGQGGQPQHF. V and J are TRBV4-3 and TRBJ1-5; 8 bases map to TRBD1. The CDR3 length is 15 residues. Trimming removed 4 bases from V and 7 bases from J; junction bases left unmatched: 9. CDR1 is LGHNA and CDR2 is YSLEER in the germline V gene.

The J gene is TRBJ2-5, the V gene TRBV5-1, with TRBD2 matching 7 bases. From germline, CDR1 is SGHRS and CDR2 YFSETQ. The CDR3 covers 15 residues. Trimming cost V 4 bases and J 5 bases; bases outside gene matches: 11. The CDR3 here is CASSGGLGGGETQYF. DNA for the CDR3: TGCGCCAGCAGCGGAGGTCTCGGGGGAGGGGAGACCCAGTACTTC.

The gene calls are TRBV7-9 and TRBJ1-6; D perhaps matches TRBD1 (6 bases). The germline gives CDR1 SEHNR, CDR2 FQNEAQ (reference sequence). The CDR3 contains 14 residues. V was shortened by 8 bases and J by 7 bases, with 15 bases between the two germline ends. CDR3 residues: CASEAGAGNSPLHF. CDR3 bases: TGTGCCAGCGAGGCGGGGGCAGGGAATTCACCCCTCCACTTT.

V gene TRBV6-6 combines with J gene TRBJ1-5; 7 bases are shared with TRBD1. Looked up from germline, CDR1 is MNHNY and CDR2 is SVGAGI (reference sequence). V lost 0 bases and J lost 5; bases outside the gene matches: 7. This CDR3 has 16 amino acids. The CDR3 loop reads CASSYSNRGADQPQHF. The CDR3 DNA reads TGTGCCAGCAGTTACTCGAACAGGGGAGCGGATCAGCCCCAGCATTTT.

This clone was counted only a few times. This CDR3 is CASSPNWQGLSGNTIYF. The CDR3 nucleotides read TGTGCCAGCAGCCCTAATTGGCAGGGTCTGTCCGGAAACACCATATATTTT. The rearrangement joins TRBV5-6 to TRBJ1-3; maybe TRBD1 (5 bases). Deletions cut 4 bases from V and 4 bases from J, with 21 bases between. The CDR3 consists of 17 residues. Per the germline V gene, CDR1 is SGHDT and CDR2 is YYEEEE. The full variable domain, completed using reference TRBV5-6 and TRBJ1-3, is DAGVTQSPTHLIKTRGQQVTLRCSPKSGHDTVSWYQQALGQGPQFIFQYYEEEERQRGNFPDRFSGHQFPNYSSELNVNALLLGDSALYLCASSPNWQGLSGNTIYFGEGSWLTVV.

The chain recombines TRBV7-8 with TRBJ2-5; 7 positions agree with TRBD1. The CDR3 loop spans 14 amino acids. The ends lost 5 bases at V and 7 bases at J; junction bases unmatched: 10. Germline CDR1 SGHVS, CDR2 FQNEAQ. The CDR3 sequence: CASSPGTVLGTQYF. The CDR3 DNA follows: TGTGCCAGCAGCCCCGGGACAGTCCTTGGGACCCAGTACTTC.

This clone was counted between two and nine times. This chain links TRBV19 with TRBJ1-2; 11 positions agree with TRBD1. Trimming cost V 6 bases and J 4 bases; bases outside gene matches: 4. The V gene's germline CDR1 is LNHDA and CDR2 SQIVND (reference sequence). This CDR3 contains 14 residues. This chain's CDR3 is CASSGTGGRYGYTF. The CDR3 DNA sequence: TGTGCCAGTAGCGGGACAGGGGGTCGCTATGGCTACACCTTC.

This chain joins TRBV5-1 and TRBJ2-3; tentatively, D is TRBD2 (6 bases). The V gene lost 6 bases and the J gene lost 6 bases, with 17 bases spanning the gap. This CDR3 spans 14 amino acids. CDR1 is SGHRS and CDR2 is YFSETQ in the germline V gene. The CDR3 DNA follows: TGCGCCAGCACCCCCGGGAGCAGCGAGGATACGCAGTATTTT. It codes for CASTPGSSEDTQYF.

The table lists this clone with a count of one. The chain has TRBV4-3 and TRBJ1-2; 8 bases match TRBD1. V lost 4 bases, J lost 6 bases, and 10 bases stayed unmatched. Germline CDR1 is LGHNA and CDR2 is YSLEER. CDR3 length: 15 residues. CDR3 region: CASSPVGQGTDGYTF. In nucleotides, the CDR3 is TGCGCCAGCAGCCCCGTCGGACAGGGAACAGATGGCTACACCTTC.

This rearrangement joins TRBV5-8 to TRBJ2-1; 10 bases map to TRBD2. With V trimmed by 1 base and J by 5 bases, 3 bases remained unmatched. Germline V gene sequence: CDR1 SGHTS, CDR2 YDEGEE. CDR3 length: 15 residues. The CDR3 nucleotides are TGTGCCAGCAGCTTGTATCTAGCGGGGGACAATGAGCAGTTCTTC. It translates to CASSLYLAGDNEQFF. Full variable domain (outside the CDR3, taken from reference TRBV5-8 and TRBJ2-1): EAGVTQSPTHLIKTRGQQATLRCSPISGHTSVYWYQQALGLGLQFLLWYDEGEERNRGNFPPRFSGRQFPNYSSELNVNALELEDSALYLCASSLYLAGDNEQFFGPGTRLTVL.

V gene TRBV2 combines with J gene TRBJ1-1; TRBD1 might be the D (5 bases). The CDR3 sequence is 14 residues long. V lost 5 bases to trimming and J lost 3 bases, with 13 bases between them. The germline V gene has CDR1 SNHLY and CDR2 FYNNEI. This CDR3 is CASSWAGRDTEAFF. In DNA form, the CDR3 reads TGTGCCAGCAGTTGGGCAGGGAGGGACACTGAAGCTTTCTTT.

The rearrangement joins TRBV28 to TRBJ1-2; D possibly corresponds to TRBD1 (6 bases). The CDR3 covers 14 residues. V shed 2 bases and J shed 2 bases, with 9 bases lying between them. CDR1 is MDHEN, CDR2 SYDVKM, per germline. In DNA form, the CDR3 reads TGTGCCAGCAGTTTAACAGGGCAAAACTATGGCTACACCTTC. Translating it yields CASSLTGQNYGYTF.

The chain couples TRBV7-2 to TRBJ2-2, with D uncertain. There are 14 residues in the CDR3. V lost 0 bases, J lost 10 bases, and 12 bases lay in between. Per the germline V gene, CDR1 is SGHTA and CDR2 is FQGNSA. The CDR3 coding sequence is TGTGCCAGCAGCTTAGCGAGGCCGTCACTGGAGCTGTTTTTT. Translating gives CASSLARPSLELFF.

The rearrangement uses TRBV28 and TRBJ1-5; possibly TRBD1 for D (5 bases). This CDR3 has 15 amino acids. CDR1 and CDR2 (germline): MDHEN, SYDVKM. Trimming shortened V by 6 bases and J by 2 bases, and 14 bases separated the two germline ends. The chain's CDR3 is CASSLGQGGNQPQHF. For the CDR3, the DNA is TGTGCCAGCAGCCTCGGCCAGGGCGGCAATCAGCCCCAGCATTTT.

The V and J genes are TRBV3-1 (or the pseudogene TRBV3-2) and TRBJ1-1; possible D gene TRBD1, 5 bases. V dropped 3 bases and J dropped 0 bases, with 8 bases sitting between them. The CDR3 covers 14 residues. Germline V CDR1 and CDR2: LGHDT, YNNKEL (reference sequence). CDR3 nucleotides: TGTGCCAGCAGCCACTTACAGGTGAACACTGAAGCTTTCTTT. This translates into CASSHLQVNTEAFF.

The V gene is TRBV3-1 (or the pseudogene TRBV3-2), the J gene TRBJ2-7; 13 positions match TRBD2. The CDR3 covers 15 residues. The junction had 1 base not matched to a gene; V was cut back by 4 bases and J by 1 base. Germline V gives CDR1 LGHDT, CDR2 YNNKEL (reference sequence). The CDR3 sequence: CASSRGLAGSYEQYF. For the CDR3, the DNA is TGTGCCAGCAGCCGGGGACTAGCGGGATCCTACGAGCAGTACTTC.